Below, 23 T cell receptor beta chains from the same sample are listed, as sequenced in a study of blood T cell repertoires in COVID-19. Clones were read by immunoSEQ multiplex PCR, and TCRdb kept only the in-frame ones, dropping some. The sample holds about 400,000 clones, around 90% seen once. Sequencing input: PBMCs or T cells enriched from blood (not recorded which). The receptor source for this set is a woman aged 40 to 49 with acute COVID-19.

The chain employs TRBV30 and TRBJ1-6; D is uncertain. The CDR3 extends over 18 amino acids. The V gene lost 0 bases and the J gene lost 0 bases, with 15 bases spanning the gap. In germline, CDR1 is GTSNPN, CDR2 SVGIG (reference sequence). CDR3 protein: CAWSVSGPTSSYNSPLHF. As DNA, the CDR3 is TGTGCCTGGAGTGTTTCAGGTCCAACAAGCTCCTATAATTCACCCCTCCACTTT. The full variable domain, with the rest looked up from reference TRBV30 and TRBJ1-6, is SQTIHQWPATLVQPVGSPLSLECTVEGTSNPNLYWYRQAAGRGLQLLFYSVGIGQISSEVPQNLSASRPQDRQFILSSKKLLLSDSGFYLCAWSVSGPTSSYNSPLHFGNGTRLTVT.

V gene TRBV19 combines with J gene TRBJ1-1; possibly TRBD1 for D (5 bases). Germline-derived CDR1 and CDR2 are LNHDA and SQIVND (reference sequence). V was cut by 5 bases and J by 1 base, with 11 bases left in between. The CDR3 consists of 14 residues. The CDR3 loop is CASSPMDTNTEAFF. The CDR3 bases are TGTGCCAGTAGTCCCATGGACACGAACACTGAAGCTTTCTTT.

The genes are TRBV3-1 (or the pseudogene TRBV3-2) and TRBJ2-1; D uncertain. Germline CDR1 and CDR2: LGHDT and YNNKEL (reference sequence). V was shortened by 2 bases and J by 8 bases, with 13 bases between the two germline ends. CDR3 length: 14 residues. The CDR3 is CASSQRPTNDEQFF. CDR3 nucleotides: TGTGCCAGCAGCCAAAGGCCTACTAACGATGAGCAGTTCTTC.

The J gene is TRBJ1-3, the V gene TRBV12-5; TRBD1 aligns across 7 bases. The CDR3 runs to 15 residues. V dropped 1 base and J dropped 3; count of bases not matched to a gene: 3. Germline CDR1 LGHNT, CDR2 FRNRAP. CDR3 amino acids: CASGLAQGDGNTIYF. Here the CDR3 DNA reads TGTGCTAGTGGTTTGGCCCAGGGGGATGGAAACACCATATATTTT.

The chain uses TRBV5-1 and TRBJ1-1; 7 nucleotides line up with TRBD1. CDR1 is SGHRS and CDR2 is YFSETQ in the germline V gene. The CDR3 length is 15 residues. Trimming removed 4 bases from V and 4 bases from J; junction bases left unmatched: 10. The CDR3, as DNA: TGCGCCAGCAGCATGGGACAGATCCCGACCACTGAAGCTTTCTTT. Amino acids: CASSMGQIPTTEAFF.

About this clone: The sample contains more than one DNA sequence encoding this CDR3. The chain is built from TRBV19 and TRBJ2-2; TRBD1 aligns across 10 bases. The germline V gene has CDR1 LNHDA and CDR2 SQIVND (reference sequence). This CDR3 is 14 amino acids long. CDR3 loop: CASRDRGDTGELFF. The CDR3 DNA follows: TGTGCGAGTCGGGACAGGGGAGACACCGGGGAGCTGTTTTTT.

The chain has TRBV6-5 and TRBJ2-7, with D possibly TRBD1 on 6 matching bases. The CDR3 has 15 amino acids. V lost 2 bases to trimming and J lost 3 bases, with 14 bases between them. CDR1 is MNHEY and CDR2 is SVGAGI in the germline V gene. In DNA, the CDR3 is TGTGCCAGCAGTTACGGACATAGGACAGACTACGAGCAGTACTTC. It is translated as CASSYGHRTDYEQYF.

This chain links TRBV5-4 with TRBJ1-1; TRBD1 agrees at 7 bases. The CDR3 has 16 residues. CDR1 and CDR2 from the germline V gene are SGHNT and YYREEE (reference sequence). Trimming cost V 4 bases and J 0 bases; bases outside gene matches: 9. CDR3 region: CASSASQGRMNTEAFF. The CDR3, as DNA: TGTGCCAGCAGCGCCTCACAGGGGAGGATGAACACTGAAGCTTTCTTT.

The J gene is TRBJ2-7, the V gene TRBV30; perhaps TRBD2 as D (5 bases). Deletions cut 1 base from V and 7 bases from J, with 14 bases between. The CDR3 loop spans 13 amino acids. Germline CDR1 reads GTSNPN; CDR2 reads SVGIG (reference sequence). In DNA, the CDR3 is TGTGCCTGGAGTGAAGGCGGGTTGATGGAGCAGTACTTC. Translated: CAWSEGGLMEQYF.

Of note for this clone: At the DNA level, this CDR3 is encoded by other sequences in the same sample as well. The DNA for the CDR3 is TGCGCCAGCAGCTTGGCAGGGAATAGCAATCAGCCCCAGCATTTT. As protein: CASSLAGNSNQPQHF. The J gene is TRBJ1-5, the V gene TRBV5-1, with D perhaps matching TRBD1 (5 bases). The CDR3 is made up of 15 amino acids. From germline, CDR1 is SGHRS and CDR2 YFSETQ. With 0 bases removed from V and 0 bases from J, the gap between germline ends came to 7 bases.

The chain links TRBV27 to TRBJ2-2; TRBD1 matches at 7 bases. Germline assignment: CDR1 MNHEY and CDR2 SMNVEV (reference sequence). This CDR3 comprises 16 residues. Losses at the gene ends were 0 bases for V and 3 bases for J; bases not matched to a gene: 4. The CDR3 reads CASSLSLTGYTGELFF. In nucleotides, the CDR3 is TGTGCCAGCAGTTTATCCCTGACAGGGTACACCGGGGAGCTGTTTTTT.

The rearrangement links TRBV29-1 to TRBJ1-1; D gene unclear. The CDR3 loop spans 14 amino acids. Trimming stripped 4 bases from V and 2 bases from J, with 14 bases between. CDR1 SQVTM and CDR2 ANQGSEA come from the germline V gene. This CDR3 reads CSVGEGSLNTEAFF. The CDR3 DNA is TGCAGCGTTGGGGAGGGTTCCCTCAACACTGAAGCTTTCTTT.

CDR3 protein: CASSLNSNTEAFF. The CDR3 DNA reads as TGTGCCAGCTCACTAAACTCGAACACTGAAGCTTTCTTT. The chain employs TRBV18 and TRBJ1-1; the D is unclear. The length of the CDR3 is 13 residues. Germline-derived CDR1 and CDR2 are KGHSH and LQKENI. V lost 4 bases, J lost 1 base, and 7 bases lay in between. Full variable domain (outside the CDR3, taken from reference TRBV18 and TRBJ1-1): NAGVMQNPRHLVRRRGQEARLRCSPMKGHSHVYWYRQLPEEGLKFMVYLQKENIIDESGMPKERFSAEFPKEGPSILRIQQVVRGDSAAYFCASSLNSNTEAFFGQGTRLTVV.

The chain joins TRBV6-1 to TRBJ2-1; D perhaps matches TRBD1 (5 bases). V lost 1 base to trimming and J lost 5 bases, with 6 bases between them. CDR1 MNHNS and CDR2 SASEGT come from the germline V gene. This CDR3 is 13 amino acids long. This CDR3 reads CASSEVRDNEQFF. In nucleotides, the CDR3 is TGTGCCAGCAGTGAAGTCAGGGACAATGAGCAGTTCTTC.

The chain recombines TRBV30 with TRBJ2-3; TRBD2 might be the D (5 bases). The CDR3 runs 14 residues. The germline gives CDR1 GTSNPN, CDR2 SVGIG (reference sequence). V gave up 2 bases and J gave up 5 bases, with 14 bases separating them. CDR3 coding DNA: TGTGCCTGGAGTTCGGGGAGCCCTAGAGATACGCAGTATTTT. Translating gives CAWSSGSPRDTQYF.

This chain uses TRBV19 with TRBJ1-4; TRBD1 is a possible D gene (6 bases). Germline CDR1 LNHDA, CDR2 SQIVND (reference sequence). The CDR3 covers 16 residues. V was shortened by 1 base and J by 6 bases, with 15 bases between the two germline ends. The CDR3: CASSIAYSGHHEKLFF. In DNA, the CDR3 is TGTGCCAGTAGTATAGCGTATTCGGGACACCATGAAAAACTGTTTTTT.

There are a few counts of this clone. The CDR3 is CSVPSAGTGFNEQFF. The CDR3 nucleotides are TGCAGCGTCCCGTCAGCGGGGACTGGGTTTAATGAGCAGTTCTTC. V is TRBV29-1 and J is TRBJ2-1; 7 nucleotides align to TRBD2. After removal of 6 bases from V and 7 bases from J, the junction contained 15 bases not matched to a gene. The CDR3 consists of 15 residues. The germline V gene has CDR1 SQVTM and CDR2 ANQGSEA.

This clone was detected only once. This chain uses TRBV27 with TRBJ1-1; 7 bases map to TRBD1. Germline V gene lookup returns CDR1 MNHEY and CDR2 SMNVEV (reference sequence). CDR3 size: 17 residues. Trimming cost V 6 bases and J 3 bases; bases outside gene matches: 16. The DNA of the CDR3 is TGTGCCAGCAGAGAGAACTCCGGAGGGGGCTGGGACACTGAAGCTTTCTTT. Encoded protein: CASRENSGGGWDTEAFF.

This chain links TRBV2 with TRBJ2-7; D is perhaps TRBD2 (6 bases). Per the germline V gene, CDR1 is SNHLY and CDR2 is FYNNEI. The CDR3 totals 15 residues. V was clipped by 6 bases and J by 3 bases, with 18 bases between them. As DNA, the CDR3 is TGTGCCAGCAGGGGGGGACCGACGACATTCTACGAGCAGTACTTC. Protein product: CASRGGPTTFYEQYF.

The CDR3 DNA reads TGTGCCAGCAGCCAGACAGGGGGTGTCCAAGAGACCCAGTACTTC. Translated, it gives CASSQTGGVQETQYF. This chain uses TRBV7-6 with TRBJ2-5; TRBD1 matches at 9 bases. Per germline, CDR1 SGHVS and CDR2 FNYEAQ. Germline trimming cut 5 bases from V and 1 base from J; bases unmatched to any gene: 5. CDR3 length: 15 amino acids.

The rearrangement links TRBV30 to TRBJ2-5, with 9 positions matching TRBD1. The germline CDR1 and CDR2 sequences are GTSNPN and SVGIG (reference sequence). The CDR3 is 13 residues long. CDR3 amino acids: CACDRGWGETQYF. In DNA form, the CDR3 reads TGTGCGTGTGACAGGGGGTGGGGAGAGACCCAGTACTTC.

This chain joins TRBV30 and TRBJ1-1; unclear D gene. V was trimmed by 0 bases and J by 4 bases, leaving 12 bases between them. Germline lookup yields CDR1 GTSNPN and CDR2 SVGIG (reference sequence). The CDR3 spans 14 residues. The CDR3 sequence is CAWSVMVRSTEAFF. The CDR3 region has the DNA TGTGCCTGGAGTGTTATGGTACGGAGCACTGAAGCTTTCTTT.

The rearrangement joins TRBV30 to TRBJ2-5, with 8 positions matching TRBD2. In germline, CDR1 is GTSNPN, CDR2 SVGIG (reference sequence). The CDR3 runs 11 residues. V shed 4 bases and J 5 bases; nucleotides not matched to a gene: 0. The CDR3 DNA reads TGTGCCTGGACTAGCGGGGAGACCCAGTACTTC. Translated: CAWTSGETQYF.